This T cell receptor (beta chain) was observed in a study of blood T cells in healthy people across ages. The CDR3 totals 17 residues. Germline loops: CDR1 PRHDT, CDR2 FYEKMQ (reference sequence). V was shortened by 4 bases and J by 0 bases, with 16 bases between the two germline ends. Through a sample-barcoded 5' primer and a J-beta primer mix, a second PCR was run for roughly 7 to 12 cycles. TCRdb recomputed calls from the 5' RACE reads with MiXCR, one row per CDR3 protein. Among 1.5 million to 2 million distinct CDR3 sequences, approximately 50% were seen once, and the ten largest hold over 2%. The rearrangement links TRBV13 to TRBJ2-1, with D perhaps matching TRBD1 or TRBD2 (5 bases each). The sequence came from a woman aged 40 to 55 in good health. Sequencing was performed on blood. The CDR3 coding sequence is TGTGCCAGCAGCTCTCAACTGGGGGATAGCTCCTACAATGAGCAGTTCTTC. It codes for CASSSQLGDSSYNEQFF.